These T cell receptor beta chains were read from a single sample in a study of immune cell composition in non-small cell lung cancer. Method: immunoSEQ multiplex PCR; TCRdb's copy keeps in-frame clones and lacks some. The repertoire has 7,500 to 9,000 clones, about two thirds of them found once; the top ten carry 8.2%. The sequencing sample was made of lung tumor tissue. The origin of the receptors is a human donor with non-small cell lung cancer. The CDR3 runs from the conserved cysteine through the conserved F or W. The D gene is left open where the match is weak. Where a row states a size, it is once, few, many or the class of an expanded clone; other rows omit it.

j_call | clone_size | v_call | d_call | cdr3_nt | cdr3_aa
TRBJ2-3 | once | TRBV6-5 | - | TGTGCCAGCAAGGGGTATCTCACAGATACGCAGTATTTT | CASKGYLTDTQYF
TRBJ1-1 | - | TRBV18 | TRBD1 | TGTGCCAGCTCACAATGGACAGGTTGGACTGAGGCTTTCTTT | CASSQWTGWTEAFF
TRBJ2-7 | - | TRBV18 | TRBD2 | TGTGCCAGCTCACCGAAAGCGGGAGGGCCGAGGGAGCAGTACTTC | CASSPKAGGPREQYF
TRBJ2-2 | - | TRBV5-1 | TRBD2 | TGCGCCAGCAGCTTCGGCGGGGGAACCACCGGGGAGCTGTTTTTT | CASSFGGGTTGELFF
TRBJ1-3 | - | TRBV19 | - | TGTGCCAGTACCGACAAATCGGACTTTGGAAACACCATATATTTT | CASTDKSDFGNTIYF
TRBJ2-5 | - | TRBV19 | - | TGTGCCAGTAGCGGTGTTCAAGAGACCCAGTACTTC | CASSGVQETQYF
TRBJ2-7 | - | TRBV7-9 | TRBD2 | TGTGCCAGCATCCCACTCTATGCTAGCGGGAGGGGGTACGAGCAGTACTTC | CASIPLYASGRGYEQYF
TRBJ1-3 | - | TRBV2 | - | TGTGCCAGCAGTGAAGTCAGGTCTGGAAACACCATATATTTT | CASSEVRSGNTIYF
TRBJ2-6 | - | TRBV2 | - | TGTGCCAGCACGAGGCGTAACTCTGGGGCCAACGTCCTGACTTTC | CASTRRNSGANVLTF
TRBJ2-3 | - | TRBV2 | TRBD2 | TGTGCCAGCAGCGGGACGGGGTGGACTAGCGGTAGCACAGATACGCAGTATTTT | CASSGTGWTSGSTDTQYF
TRBJ2-7 | - | TRBV6-6 | TRBD2 | TGTGCCAGCAGTCCTTCTAGCGGGGGTTACGAGCAGTACTTC | CASSPSSGGYEQYF
TRBJ1-5 | few | TRBV28 | - | TGTGCCAGCAGTCCCGGGGGGCCCCAGCATTTT | CASSPGGPQHF
TRBJ1-2 | - | TRBV4-2 | - | TGTGCCAGCAGCCTTTCCGGGACAAGGGTAGAGGGCTACACCTTC | CASSLSGTRVEGYTF
TRBJ2-3 | - | TRBV10-3 | TRBD2 | TGTGCCATCAGGATTGGACTAGCGGGGGCCCCGGGAGATACGCAGTATTTT | CAIRIGLAGAPGDTQYF
TRBJ2-5 | - | TRBV28 | - | TGTGCCAGCCAGCCTTACCCGGGGAGGGGGACGAAGGAGACCCAGTACTTC | CASQPYPGRGTKETQYF
TRBJ1-2 | - | TRBV7-9 | - | TGTGCCAGCAGCTCCCAGGGTTCAGCTAACTATGGCTACACCTTC | CASSSQGSANYGYTF
TRBJ1-4 | once | TRBV11-2 | TRBD1 | TGTGCCAGCAGCCCTGTCACCGGGACAGGGGGCGGAAAACTGTTTTTT | CASSPVTGTGGGKLFF